Presented here are 30 T cell receptor beta chains from one specimen sequenced in a study of Ad26.COV2.S vaccination and SARS-CoV-2 variants. Sequenced by immunoSEQ multiplex PCR; TCRdb stores in-frame clones only, minus some. The table includes about 400,000 clones, under 90% detected once. Treatment specified: about 20 received Ad26.COV2.S at low or high dose, single or two shots; several received placebo; per-sample allocation not given. Each sample was drawn 63 days after the first injection (of vaccine or placebo). Sequences were derived from peripheral blood, sampled in a trial of Ad26.COV2.S vaccine versus placebo. These receptors were taken from a person between 18 and 65 years old who received the Ad26.COV2.S COVID-19 vaccine or a placebo.

The V and J genes are TRBV9 and TRBJ1-1; 9 nucleotides align to TRBD1. Germline CDR1 reads SGDLS; CDR2 reads YYNGEE. V lost 3 bases to trimming and J lost 3 bases; unmatched junction nucleotides: 3. This CDR3 has 14 amino acids. CDR3 nucleotides: TGTGCCAGCAGCGCAGGACAGGGGCACACTGAAGCTTTCTTT. It yields the protein CASSAGQGHTEAFF.

The chain has TRBV7-2 and TRBJ1-2; D unresolved. V was pared by 5 bases and J by 0 bases, with 13 bases between. The germline V gene encodes CDR1 SGHTA and CDR2 FQGNSA. CDR3 length equals 15 residues. The CDR3 loop is CASSRDPGPNYGYTF. CDR3 sequence (DNA): TGTGCCAGCAGCCGCGACCCCGGTCCTAACTATGGCTACACCTTC.

CDR3 loop: CASSPYITGELFF. CDR3 sequence (DNA): TGTGCCAGCAGTCCCTACATTACCGGGGAGCTGTTTTTT. The rearrangement links TRBV6-6 to TRBJ2-2; the D is unclear. With 5 bases removed from V and 5 bases from J, the gap between germline ends came to 9 bases. The CDR3 consists of 13 residues. Per the germline V gene, CDR1 is MNHNY and CDR2 is SVGAGI (reference sequence).

As regards this clone: At the DNA level, this CDR3 is encoded by other sequences in the same sample as well. In nucleotides, the CDR3 is TGTGCCAGCTCACCCCCCAGCTCCTACGAGCAGTACTTC. Translated: CASSPPSSYEQYF. V and J are TRBV18 and TRBJ2-7; D is unclear. Trimming took 3 bases from V and 0 from J, leaving 6 bases between them. There are 13 residues in the CDR3. CDR1 and CDR2 (germline): KGHSH, LQKENI.

The chain couples TRBV9 to TRBJ2-1; TRBD1 or TRBD2 may be the D gene (5 bases each). CDR3 length: 16 amino acids. The V gene's germline CDR1 is SGDLS and CDR2 YYNGEE. V was pared by 4 bases and J by 5 bases, with 19 bases between. For the CDR3, the DNA is TGTGCCAGCAGCCCATATGGGACCGACCTTAACAATGAGCAGTTCTTC. Translation: CASSPYGTDLNNEQFF.

The chain employs TRBV19 and TRBJ2-7, with D maybe TRBD2 (5 bases). V was cut by 0 bases and J by 2 bases, with 11 bases left in between. From germline, CDR1 is LNHDA and CDR2 SQIVND (reference sequence). This CDR3 region has 15 residues. Written as DNA, the CDR3 is TGTGCCAGTAGTATAGATCTAGCCCCCCCCTACGAGCAGTACTTC. Protein sequence: CASSIDLAPPYEQYF.

The chain has TRBV30 and TRBJ2-3, with TRBD2 identical over 11 bases. The germline V gene has CDR1 GTSNPN and CDR2 SVGIG (reference sequence). V lost 7 bases to trimming and J lost 4 bases; unmatched junction nucleotides: 4. The CDR3 is 13 residues long. CDR3 DNA: TGTGCCTCTGTAGCGGGAGGGGCAGATACGCAGTATTTT. Residues: CASVAGGADTQYF. The entire variable domain, with the rest obtained from reference TRBV30 and TRBJ2-3, is as follows: SQTIHQWPATLVQPVGSPLSLECTVEGTSNPNLYWYRQAAGRGLQLLFYSVGIGQISSEVPQNLSASRPQDRQFILSSKKLLLSDSGFYLCASVAGGADTQYFGPGTRLTVL.

The chain recombines TRBV27 with TRBJ2-1; tentatively, D is TRBD2 (6 bases). Trimming stripped 4 bases from V and 0 bases from J, with 7 bases between. The CDR3 has 14 amino acids. Germline CDR1 MNHEY, CDR2 SMNVEV (reference sequence). The CDR3 bases are TGTGCCAGCAGTTGGGGGGACTCCTACAATGAGCAGTTCTTC. This sequence encodes CASSWGDSYNEQFF.

This chain joins TRBV30 and TRBJ1-3, with D possibly being TRBD1 (5 bases). V was cut by 2 bases and J by 9 bases, with 8 bases left in between. Germline assignment: CDR1 GTSNPN and CDR2 SVGIG (reference sequence). The CDR3 consists of 11 residues. The CDR3 loop reads CAWSWGGTIYF. The CDR3 nucleotides are TGTGCCTGGAGTTGGGGGGGCACCATATATTTT.

The chain recombines TRBV28 with TRBJ2-1; D uncertain. V lost 6 bases and J lost 4, with 7 bases in between. Germline lookup yields CDR1 MDHEN and CDR2 SYDVKM. The CDR3 totals 12 residues. In DNA, the CDR3 is TGTGCCAGCAGCCTACAATACAATGAGCAGTTCTTC. Translating gives CASSLQYNEQFF.

Only one count was recorded for this clone. V is TRBV5-1 and J is TRBJ2-2, with 12 bases fitting TRBD1. The CDR3 extends over 15 amino acids. The V gene end was trimmed by 3 bases and the J gene end by 4 bases; junction bases not matched to a gene: 1. Germline lookup yields CDR1 SGHRS and CDR2 YFSETQ. The CDR3 reads CASSWDRGRTGELFF. CDR3 nucleotide sequence: TGCGCCAGCAGCTGGGACAGGGGGCGCACCGGGGAGCTGTTTTTT.

This chain joins TRBV4-1 and TRBJ2-5, with TRBD1 matching 11 bases. V trimming: 4 bases; J trimming: 1 base; junction bases outside the gene matches: 8. The length of the CDR3 is 17 residues. Germline V gene data show CDR1 as MGHRA and CDR2 as YSYEKL. The CDR3 nucleotides are TGCGCCAGCAGCCTTAGCCCGGGACAGGGGGGCCAAGAGACCCAGTACTTC. This sequence encodes CASSLSPGQGGQETQYF.

The rearrangement uses TRBV6-4 and TRBJ1-1, with 11 nucleotides matching TRBD1. The CDR3 loop spans 15 amino acids. V dropped 5 bases and J dropped 5; count of bases not matched to a gene: 7. Germline CDR1 is MRHNA and CDR2 is SNTAGT. In nucleotides, the CDR3 is TGTGCCAGCAGTACCGGGACAGGGGGAGGAACTGAAGCTTTCTTT. Translated, it gives CASSTGTGGGTEAFF.

This clone was found a few times. The chain recombines TRBV4-1 with TRBJ1-5, with D maybe TRBD1 (5 bases). V lost 0 bases, J lost 2 bases, and 8 bases lay in between. Germline-derived CDR1 and CDR2 are MGHRA and YSYEKL. The CDR3 loop spans 15 amino acids. CDR3 DNA: TGCGCCAGCAGCCAAGAGGGGACTCGCAATCAGCCCCAGCATTTT. Translation: CASSQEGTRNQPQHF.

V is TRBV7-6 and J is TRBJ1-1, with D uncertain. The germline V and J ends were trimmed by 0 bases and 0 bases, with 8 bases remaining between them. The CDR3 is 15 amino acids. The germline V gene has CDR1 SGHVS and CDR2 FNYEAQ. CDR3 DNA sequence: TGTGCCAGCAGCTTAGCGCCGGACTTGAACACTGAAGCTTTCTTT. Its translation: CASSLAPDLNTEAFF.

The chain employs TRBV27 and TRBJ2-7; D might be TRBD2 (6 bases). Germline assignment: CDR1 MNHEY and CDR2 SMNVEV (reference sequence). This CDR3 has 15 residues. Trimming removed 3 bases from V and 2 bases from J, with 14 bases in between. This CDR3 is CASSFDSGIPYEQYF. The CDR3 region has the DNA TGTGCCAGCAGTTTCGATAGCGGTATTCCCTACGAGCAGTACTTC.

The rearrangement joins TRBV18 to TRBJ2-3; a weak D match, TRBD2 (5 bases). The V end lost 4 bases, the J end lost 2 bases, and 7 bases lay between the germline ends. Germline loops: CDR1 KGHSH, CDR2 LQKENI. This CDR3 has 13 amino acids. This chain's CDR3 is CASSLGNTDTQYF. CDR3 DNA: TGTGCCAGCTCACTCGGGAACACAGATACGCAGTATTTT.

CDR3 protein: CASSQGWGGNSPLHF. The CDR3 DNA follows: TGTGCCAGCAGCCAGGGATGGGGTGGAAATTCACCCCTCCACTTT. The chain carries TRBV7-2 and TRBJ1-6; D is possibly TRBD1 (5 bases). CDR1 and CDR2 (germline): SGHTA, FQGNSA. CDR3 size: 15 residues. Trimming removed 5 bases from V and 7 bases from J, with 15 bases in between.

V and J are TRBV27 and TRBJ2-1; 10 nucleotides line up with TRBD2. Germline V CDR1 and CDR2: MNHEY, SMNVEV (reference sequence). V lost 6 bases, J lost 10 bases, and 9 bases stayed unmatched. The CDR3 consists of 14 residues. CDR3 DNA: TGTGCCAGCAGAAGTACTAGCGGGATCGGAGAGCAGTTCTTC. Translating gives CASRSTSGIGEQFF.

The CDR3 nucleotides are TGTGCCATCAGTGAGCCGGCCGGTAGCGGGGACCAAGAGACCCAGTACTTC. It codes for CAISEPAGSGDQETQYF. This chain connects TRBV10-3 to TRBJ2-5, with 8 bases that match TRBD2. Trimming cost V 2 bases and J 0 bases; bases outside gene matches: 8. Germline V lookup: CDR1 ENHRY, CDR2 SYGVKD. This CDR3 region has 17 residues.

The chain links TRBV4-1 to TRBJ1-4; possibly TRBD1 for D (5 bases). The length of the CDR3 is 13 residues. V was pared by 4 bases and J by 7 bases, with 10 bases between. Germline CDR1 is MGHRA and CDR2 is YSYEKL. The CDR3 reads CASSPQRGEKLFF. The CDR3 DNA sequence: TGCGCCAGCAGCCCCCAAAGGGGTGAAAAACTGTTTTTT.

The chain carries TRBV12-5 and TRBJ1-5, with D tentatively TRBD1 (5 bases). V shed 7 bases and J shed 2 bases, with 12 bases lying between them. Germline CDR1 is LGHNT and CDR2 is FRNRAP. The CDR3 totals 14 residues. The CDR3 coding sequence is TGTGCTAGTGCCGAATGGGGGGGCAATCAGCCCCAGCATTTT. Translating gives CASAEWGGNQPQHF.

This clone was observed once. The chain has TRBV5-1 and TRBJ2-3; D uncertain. Trimming stripped 3 bases from V and 2 bases from J, with 10 bases between. Looked up from germline, CDR1 is SGHRS and CDR2 is YFSETQ. The CDR3 is made up of 14 amino acids. The CDR3 spells CASSSGAATDTQYF. The CDR3 region has the DNA TGCGCCAGCAGCTCAGGAGCAGCCACAGATACGCAGTATTTT.

The chain joins TRBV27 to TRBJ2-1, with D unclear. V lost 6 bases and J 3 bases, leaving 21 bases between the germline ends. Germline V lookup: CDR1 MNHEY, CDR2 SMNVEV (reference sequence). The CDR3 is 17 residues long. Here the CDR3 reads CASSRPPSMISYNEQFF. The CDR3 bases are TGTGCCAGCAGCCGTCCCCCCTCCATGATAAGCTACAATGAGCAGTTCTTC.

The chain carries TRBV7-3 and TRBJ1-1; a weak D match, TRBD1 (5 bases). This CDR3 region has 16 residues. Trimming took off 1 base at V and 5 bases at J, with 17 bases between the two ends. The germline CDR1 and CDR2 sequences are SGHTA and FQGTGA. The CDR3 sequence: CASSLRVGTGGTEAFF. CDR3 bases: TGTGCCAGCAGCTTAAGAGTTGGCACCGGGGGGACTGAAGCTTTCTTT. The whole variable domain, filled in from reference TRBV7-3 and TRBJ1-1, reads GAGVSQTPSNKVTEKGKYVELRCDPISGHTALYWYRQSLGQGPEFLIYFQGTGAADDSGLPNDRFFAVRPEGSVSTLKIQRTERGDSAVYLCASSLRVGTGGTEAFFGQGTRLTVV.

The chain is built from TRBV6-6 and TRBJ2-1, with D maybe TRBD1 (5 bases). Per germline, CDR1 MNHNY and CDR2 SVGAGI (reference sequence). The CDR3 runs 14 residues. The V end was cut by 2 bases, the J end by 7 bases, with 12 bases between. CDR3 protein: CASSYRGLNNEQFF. The DNA for the CDR3 is TGTGCCAGCAGTTACAGGGGTCTGAATAATGAGCAGTTCTTC.

This chain links TRBV3-1 (or the pseudogene TRBV3-2) with TRBJ2-2; 13 nucleotides align to TRBD2. Germline CDR1 LGHDT, CDR2 YNNKEL (reference sequence). CDR3 length equals 15 residues. V lost 4 bases and J lost 4; bases outside the gene matches: 0. The CDR3 nucleotides are TGTGCCAGCAGCCGGACTAGCGGGGGCACCGGGGAGCTGTTTTTT. Protein sequence: CASSRTSGGTGELFF.

This chain uses TRBV9 with TRBJ1-6; TRBD1 agrees at 8 bases. After removal of 4 bases from V and 6 bases from J, the junction contained 12 bases not matched to a gene. The length of the CDR3 is 17 residues. Germline CDR1 SGDLS, CDR2 YYNGEE. The CDR3 DNA sequence: TGTGCCAGCAGCTCTCCACCGACAGGGGAGACTAATTCACCCCTCCACTTT. This sequence encodes CASSSPPTGETNSPLHF.

This sequence joins TRBV7-9 and TRBJ2-1; 9 bases are shared with TRBD2. The CDR3 covers 16 residues. CDR1 and CDR2 from the germline V gene are SEHNR and FQNEAQ (reference sequence). The V and J ends lost 6 bases and 9 bases, in that order; junction bases with no gene match: 15. CDR3 nucleotide sequence: TGTGCCAGCAGTCGGACAGCGGGACTAGCCTTATTTGAGCAGTTCTTC. It translates to CASSRTAGLALFEQFF.

CDR3 amino acids: CASSRTFTPGQGAYEQFF. Written as DNA, the CDR3 is TGCGCCAGCAGCCGCACATTCACCCCGGGACAGGGGGCATATGAGCAGTTCTTC. The chain is built from TRBV5-1 and TRBJ2-1; 12 bases line up with TRBD1. With 4 bases clipped from V and 8 bases from J, the junction kept 16 bases outside the gene matches. Per the germline V gene, CDR1 is SGHRS and CDR2 is YFSETQ. This CDR3 is 18 amino acids long. Supplemented by reference TRBV5-1 and TRBJ2-1, the full variable domain reads KAGVTQTPRYLIKTRGQQVTLSCSPISGHRSVSWYQQTPGQGLQFLFEYFSETQRNKGNFPGRFSGRQFSNSRSEMNVSTLELGDSALYLCASSRTFTPGQGAYEQFFGPGTRLTVL.